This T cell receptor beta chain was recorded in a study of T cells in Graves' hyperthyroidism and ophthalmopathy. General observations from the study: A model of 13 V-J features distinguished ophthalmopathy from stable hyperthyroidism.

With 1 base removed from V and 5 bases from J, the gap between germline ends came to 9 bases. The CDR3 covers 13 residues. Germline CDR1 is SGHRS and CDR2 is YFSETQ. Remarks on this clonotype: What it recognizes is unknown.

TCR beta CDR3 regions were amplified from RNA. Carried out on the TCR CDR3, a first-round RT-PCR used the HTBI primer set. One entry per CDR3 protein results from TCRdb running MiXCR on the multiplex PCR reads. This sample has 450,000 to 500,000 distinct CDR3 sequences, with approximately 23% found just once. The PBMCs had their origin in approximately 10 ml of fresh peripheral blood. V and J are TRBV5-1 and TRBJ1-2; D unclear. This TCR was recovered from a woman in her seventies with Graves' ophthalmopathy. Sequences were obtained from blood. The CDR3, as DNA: TGCGCCAGCAGCTTGCCGGACCGTTATGGCTACACCTTC. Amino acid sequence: CASSLPDRYGYTF.